The entry below gives a single T cell receptor (beta chain) sequence along with its context. These data originate in a study of response to subunit inactivated influenza vaccine. From the RT-PCR reads, TCRdb called clonotypes with MiXCR, one entry per CDR3 protein. The data show roughly 760,000 distinct CDR3 sequences, 21% seen once. The V gene lost 1 base and the J gene lost 4 bases, with 13 bases spanning the gap. The CDR3 covers 15 residues. The specimen was PBMCs from blood, collected 4 to 6 days after vaccination. This chain uses TRBV12-3 or TRBV12-4 with TRBJ1-2; a weak D match, TRBD1 (5 bases). This sequence was found in a man aged 50-60 years who received an inactivated influenza vaccine. DNA of the CDR3: TGTGCCAGCAGTTTAGAGGAGGGGTTCGTCTATGGCTACACCTTC. As protein: CASSLEEGFVYGYTF.